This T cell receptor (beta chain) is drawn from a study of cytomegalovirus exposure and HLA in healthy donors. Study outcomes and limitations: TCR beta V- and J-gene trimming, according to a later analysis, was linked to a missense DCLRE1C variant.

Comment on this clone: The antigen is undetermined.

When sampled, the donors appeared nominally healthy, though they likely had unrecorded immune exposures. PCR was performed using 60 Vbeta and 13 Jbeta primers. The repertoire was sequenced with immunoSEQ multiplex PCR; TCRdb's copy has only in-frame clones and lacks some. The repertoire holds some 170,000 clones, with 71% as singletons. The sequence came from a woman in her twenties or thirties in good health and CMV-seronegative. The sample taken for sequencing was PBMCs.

CDR3 region: CAIPTGTMNTEAFF. Here the CDR3 DNA reads TGTGCCATCCCGACAGGGACGATGAACACTGAAGCTTTCTTT. J is TRBJ1-1 and V is TRBV2, with 7 bases fitting TRBD1. Germline lookup yields CDR1 SNHLY and CDR2 FYNNEI. Trimming at V came to 10 bases and at J to 0 bases, leaving 8 bases not matched to a gene. The length of the CDR3 is 14 residues.